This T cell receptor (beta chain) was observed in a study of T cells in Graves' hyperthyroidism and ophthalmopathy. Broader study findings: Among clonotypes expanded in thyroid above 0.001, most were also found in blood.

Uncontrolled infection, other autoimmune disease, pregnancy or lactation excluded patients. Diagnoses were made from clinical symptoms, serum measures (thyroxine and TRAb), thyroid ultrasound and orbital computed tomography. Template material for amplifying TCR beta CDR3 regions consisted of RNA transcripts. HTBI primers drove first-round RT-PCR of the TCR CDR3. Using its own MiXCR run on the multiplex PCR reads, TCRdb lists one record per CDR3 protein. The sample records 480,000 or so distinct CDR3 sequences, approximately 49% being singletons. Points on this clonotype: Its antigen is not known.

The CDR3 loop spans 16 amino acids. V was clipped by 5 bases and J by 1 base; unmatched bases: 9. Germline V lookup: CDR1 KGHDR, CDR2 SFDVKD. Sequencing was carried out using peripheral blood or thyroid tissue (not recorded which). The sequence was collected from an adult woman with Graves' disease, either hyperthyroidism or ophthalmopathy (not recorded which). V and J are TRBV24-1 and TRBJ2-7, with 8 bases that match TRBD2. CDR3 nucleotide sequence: TGTGCCACCAGTGCTAGTATCCCTAGCGGGTCCTACGAGCAGTACTTC. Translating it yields CATSASIPSGSYEQYF.